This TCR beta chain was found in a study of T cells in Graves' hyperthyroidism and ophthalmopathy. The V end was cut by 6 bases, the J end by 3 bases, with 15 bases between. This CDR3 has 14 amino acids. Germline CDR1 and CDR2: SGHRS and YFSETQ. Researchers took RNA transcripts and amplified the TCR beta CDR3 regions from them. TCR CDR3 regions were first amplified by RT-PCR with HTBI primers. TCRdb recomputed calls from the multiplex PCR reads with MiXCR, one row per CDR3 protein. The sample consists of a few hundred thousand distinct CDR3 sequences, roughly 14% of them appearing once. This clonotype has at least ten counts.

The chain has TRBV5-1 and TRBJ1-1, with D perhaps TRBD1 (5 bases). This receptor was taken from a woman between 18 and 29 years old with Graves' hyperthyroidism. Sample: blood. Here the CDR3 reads CASTIGTDDTEAFF. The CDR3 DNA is TGCGCCAGCACAATCGGGACGGATGACACTGAAGCTTTCTTT.